The rows below give T cell receptor beta chains drawn from one sample of a study of blood T cell repertoires in COVID-19. Only in-frame clones appear in the TCRdb table, and some are missing; sequencing was by immunoSEQ multiplex PCR. The data show hundreds of thousands of clones, around 87% seen once. Material: PBMCs or T cells enriched from blood (not recorded which). The receptors were gathered from a woman aged 45-65 years who had recovered from COVID-19. Each CDR3 is given with its conserved first and last residue. The D gene is left open where the match is weak. Clone size is not always given. Where it is, it says once, few, many or a class for expanded clones.

>TRBD1|TRBJ1-2|-|TRBV28
CASRSSGTELANYGYTF
TGTGCCAGCAGGTCATCCGGGACAGAATTAGCTAACTATGGCTACACCTTC
>-|TRBJ1-1|-|TRBV14
CASSQGRFTEAFF
TGTGCCAGCAGCCAGGGGCGATTCACTGAAGCTTTCTTT
>-|TRBJ2-7|-|TRBV7-8
CASSDERRISYEQYF
TGTGCCAGCAGCGATGAACGGCGGATCTCCTACGAGCAGTACTTC
>-|TRBJ2-3|-|TRBV11-3
CASSMRADTQYF
TGTGCCAGCAGCATGAGGGCAGATACGCAGTATTTT
>TRBD2|TRBJ2-1|-|TRBV15
CATSRYPREGPGNEQFF
TGTGCCACCAGCCGATATCCGCGGGAGGGCCCCGGTAATGAGCAGTTCTTC
>-|TRBJ1-5|once|TRBV30
CAWSSGGQPQHF
TGTGCCTGGAGCTCGGGGGGTCAGCCCCAGCATTTT
>-|TRBJ1-2|-|TRBV9
CASSVGLGADYGYTF
TGTGCCAGCAGCGTAGGTTTGGGGGCGGACTATGGCTACACCTTC
>TRBD2|TRBJ2-5|-|TRBV11-2
CASKSNLGGETQYF
TGTGCCAGCAAATCAAATTTGGGGGGGGAGACCCAGTACTTC
>-|TRBJ2-5|-|TRBV19
CASSATLETQYF
TGTGCCAGTAGTGCGACTCTAGAGACCCAGTACTTC
>-|TRBJ1-4|-|TRBV19
CASQGGVFEKLFF
TGTGCCAGTCAGGGAGGGGTTTTTGAAAAACTGTTTTTT
>-|TRBJ1-1|many|TRBV7-9
CASRTGLNTEAFF
TGTGCCAGCAGGACAGGTTTGAACACTGAAGCTTTCTTT
>-|TRBJ2-5|-|TRBV18
CASSLDPGGLETQYF
TGTGCCAGCTCACTGGACCCAGGGGGGCTAGAGACCCAGTACTTC
>-|TRBJ2-2|once|TRBV28
CATGEGAGELFF
TGTGCCACCGGAGAAGGGGCCGGGGAGCTGTTTTTT
>TRBD1|TRBJ2-7|once|TRBV19
CASSIGQGYYEQYF
TGTGCCAGTAGTATAGGACAGGGGTACTACGAGCAGTACTTC
>-|TRBJ1-1|once|TRBV2
CASSEGHRPKAFF
TGTGCCAGCAGTGAAGGTCACAGGCCAAAAGCTTTCTTT
>TRBD1|TRBJ1-6|-|TRBV28
CASIERTGRNSPLHF
TGTGCCAGCATCGAGAGGACAGGCCGGAATTCACCCCTCCACTTT
>-|TRBJ1-3|-|TRBV28
CASSKHSGNTIYF
TGTGCCAGCAGTAAGCACTCTGGAAACACCATATATTTT
>-|TRBJ2-1|-|TRBV12-3/TRBV12-4
CASRRGKYNEQFF
TGTGCCAGCCGTCGAGGAAAATACAATGAGCAGTTCTTC
>-|TRBJ1-6|-|TRBV6-5
CASSRGSDSPLHF
TGTGCCAGCAGCCGGGGGTCGGATTCACCCCTCCACTTT
>TRBD1|TRBJ1-6|-|TRBV7-2
CASSLVGTGAIYSPLHF
TGTGCCAGCAGCTTAGTAGGGACAGGGGCGATTTATTCACCCCTCCACTTT
>TRBD2|TRBJ2-7|-|TRBV10-1
CASSPGLAGGADEQYF
TGCGCCAGCAGCCCGGGACTAGCGGGAGGGGCGGACGAGCAGTACTTC
>TRBD2|TRBJ2-7|-|TRBV30
CAWSKRGPYEQYF
TGTGCCTGGAGTAAGCGGGGGCCCTACGAGCAGTACTTC
>-|TRBJ1-4|-|TRBV5-6
CASSSGLSNEKLFF
TGTGCCAGCAGCTCAGGACTCAGTAATGAAAAACTGTTTTTT
>TRBD1|TRBJ1-1|few|TRBV7-8
CASSLDDRGVNTEAFF
TGTGCCAGCAGCTTAGACGACAGGGGGGTGAACACTGAAGCTTTCTTT
>TRBD1|TRBJ2-7|-|TRBV5-3
CARRAGTGVSDEQYF
TGTGCCAGAAGAGCCGGGACAGGGGTTTCCGACGAGCAGTACTTC
>-|TRBJ2-7|few|TRBV14
CASSPIGGRRYEQYF
TGTGCCAGCAGCCCTATTGGGGGCAGGCGCTACGAGCAGTACTTC
>TRBD2|TRBJ2-1|-|TRBV12-5
CASGLGAGVQNEQFF
TGTGCTAGTGGTTTGGGGGCGGGAGTCCAGAATGAGCAGTTCTTC
>TRBD2|TRBJ2-3|once|TRBV6-5
CASTYPGGGTDTQYF
TGTGCCAGCACTTATCCGGGGGGAGGCACAGATACGCAGTATTTT
>-|TRBJ2-3|-|TRBV4-1
CASSQGPGGTDTQYF
TGCGCCAGCAGCCAAGGTCCAGGGGGGACAGATACGCAGTATTTT
>-|TRBJ1-3|-|TRBV18
CASSQSGGVDTIYF
TGTGCCAGCTCACAATCGGGAGGGGTTGACACCATATATTTT
>-|TRBJ2-3|-|TRBV7-8
CASRVDISRDTQYF
TGTGCCAGCAGGGTCGACATCTCCCGGGATACGCAGTATTTT
>-|TRBJ2-2|-|TRBV6-1
CASSEATGLSTGELFF
TGTGCCAGCAGTGAAGCTACTGGACTCAGCACCGGGGAGCTGTTTTTT
>-|TRBJ1-2|few|TRBV28
CASSPTGDGGYGYTF
TGTGCCAGCAGTCCCACGGGGGACGGAGGTTATGGCTACACCTTC
>-|TRBJ2-6|-|TRBV5-1
CASSIRVGGANVLTF
TGCGCCAGCAGCATCCGAGTTGGTGGGGCCAACGTCCTGACTTTC
>TRBD1|TRBJ1-6|few|TRBV28
CASRYRTGAANSPLHF
TGTGCCAGCAGATACCGGACAGGGGCAGCGAATTCACCCCTCCACTTT
>-|TRBJ2-5|-|TRBV6-5
CASSYGAGTQETQYF
TGTGCCAGCAGTTACGGGGCGGGAACACAAGAGACCCAGTACTTC
>TRBD1|TRBJ2-7|-|TRBV19
CASSIDRGQFQPYEQYF
TGTGCCAGTAGTATAGATAGGGGACAGTTCCAGCCATACGAGCAGTACTTC
>TRBD1|TRBJ2-1|-|TRBV7-9
CASSFGTGYNEQFF
TGTGCCAGCAGCTTTGGGACAGGGTACAATGAGCAGTTCTTC
>-|TRBJ2-7|once|TRBV28
CASSSLGSYEQYF
TGTGCCAGCAGTTCCCTAGGATCCTACGAGCAGTACTTC
>-|TRBJ2-3|-|TRBV5-1
CASSLTRRTGGTDTQYF
TGCGCCAGCAGCCTCACCCGACGGACCGGCGGGACAGATACGCAGTATTTT
>TRBD2|TRBJ2-1|-|TRBV28
CASGTSGQREQFF
TGTGCCAGCGGAACTAGCGGCCAAAGGGAGCAGTTCTTC
>-|TRBJ1-3|-|TRBV27
CASSFSGQGNTIYF
TGTGCCAGCAGTTTCTCAGGGCAAGGAAACACCATATATTTT
>-|TRBJ2-6|-|TRBV19
CASNIGMLRSGANVLTF
TGTGCCAGTAACATCGGGATGCTACGCTCTGGGGCCAACGTCCTGACTTTC
>-|TRBJ1-1|-|TRBV27
CASSSGQIKNTEAFF
TGTGCCAGCAGCTCCGGACAGATTAAGAACACTGAAGCTTTCTTT
>-|TRBJ1-1|-|TRBV28
CASMGRENTEAFF
TGTGCCAGCATGGGTCGGGAGAACACTGAAGCTTTCTTT
>-|TRBJ1-3|-|TRBV19
CASSLGDKTPLGNTIYF
TGTGCCAGTAGTCTGGGCGACAAAACCCCGCTTGGAAACACCATATATTTT
>TRBD1|TRBJ1-2|-|TRBV10-3
CAISESLRTGGNYGYTF
TGTGCCATCAGTGAAAGCCTGCGGACAGGGGGCAACTATGGCTACACCTTC
>-|TRBJ2-4|-|TRBV5-1
CASSPGNTAKNIQYF
TGCGCCAGCAGCCCAGGGAACACAGCCAAAAACATTCAGTACTTC
>-|TRBJ1-4|-|TRBV28
CASSFGGTNEKLFF
TGTGCCAGCAGTTTCGGGGGGACTAATGAAAAACTGTTTTTT
>TRBD2|TRBJ2-1|-|TRBV7-3
CASSSGLAVHEQFF
TGTGCCAGCAGCTCGGGGCTAGCGGTCCATGAGCAGTTCTTC
>-|TRBJ1-3|-|TRBV10-3
CAITREGADTIYF
TGTGCCATCACCCGAGAGGGAGCGGACACCATATATTTT
>-|TRBJ1-2|-|TRBV29-1
CSVEPAYQQGYGYTF
TGCAGCGTTGAACCCGCATATCAACAGGGCTATGGCTACACCTTC
>-|TRBJ2-3|-|TRBV7-9
CASSLAPGPTDTQYF
TGTGCCAGCAGCTTAGCACCAGGGCCGACAGATACGCAGTATTTT